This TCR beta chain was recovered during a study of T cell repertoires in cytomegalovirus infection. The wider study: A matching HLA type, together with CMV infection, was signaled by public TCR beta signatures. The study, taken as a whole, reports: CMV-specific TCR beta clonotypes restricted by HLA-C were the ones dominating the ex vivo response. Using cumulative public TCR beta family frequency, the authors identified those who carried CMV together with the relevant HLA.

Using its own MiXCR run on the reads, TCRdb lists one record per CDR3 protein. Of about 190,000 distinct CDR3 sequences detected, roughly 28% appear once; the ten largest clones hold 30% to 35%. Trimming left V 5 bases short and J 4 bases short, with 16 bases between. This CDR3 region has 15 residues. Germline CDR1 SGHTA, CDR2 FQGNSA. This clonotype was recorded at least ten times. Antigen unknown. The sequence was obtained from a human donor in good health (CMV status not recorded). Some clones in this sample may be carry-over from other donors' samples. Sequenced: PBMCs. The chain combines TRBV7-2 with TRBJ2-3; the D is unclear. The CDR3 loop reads CASSPGALPADTQYF. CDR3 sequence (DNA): TGTGCCAGCAGCCCCGGAGCCCTCCCCGCAGATACGCAGTATTTT.